A selection of T cell receptor beta chains follows, all from one sample in a study of cytomegalovirus exposure and HLA in healthy donors. Using immunoSEQ multiplex PCR, the repertoire was profiled, and TCRdb retains in-frame clones only, with some absent. The table shows about 170,000 clones, with approximately 81% occurring only once. The sequencing input was PBMCs. The source of these receptors is a boy aged 2 to 9 in good health and CMV-seronegative. Both conserved end residues are part of each CDR3. Fields, in order: CDR3 DNA, CDR3 protein, D gene, J gene, clone size, V gene. A D gene is named only where the DNA matches it firmly. Part of the rows lack a size; the others show once, few, many or a class for expanded clones.

TGTGCCAGCAGTTTCGGCGGGGTAGCCAAAAACATTCAGTACTTC	CASSFGGVAKNIQYF	.	TRBJ2-4	.	TRBV28
TGTGCCAGCCATAGCAGGGTTGGCTCGACCTACGAGCAGTACTTC	CASHSRVGSTYEQYF	.	TRBJ2-7	.	TRBV25-1
TGTGCCAGCAGCTTAGGGCGGACAGGTACGAACACTGAAGCTTTCTTT	CASSLGRTGTNTEAFF	TRBD1	TRBJ1-1	.	TRBV11-2
TGTGCCAGTATAGGGGATTGGAATCAGCCCCAGCATTTT	CASIGDWNQPQHF	.	TRBJ1-5	.	TRBV19
TGTGCCAGCAAAGACAGACTGAACACCGGGGAGCTGTTTTTT	CASKDRLNTGELFF	.	TRBJ2-2	.	TRBV25-1
TGTGCCAGCAGTTACGGGCGGGAGGCCACAGATACGCAGTATTTT	CASSYGREATDTQYF	TRBD2	TRBJ2-3	.	TRBV6-5
TGCGCCAGCAGTTTGTTGACAGCATATAATTCACCCCTCCACTTT	CASSLLTAYNSPLHF	.	TRBJ1-6	.	TRBV5-1
TGCAGCGTTGAAGATGGACAGACGTACACCGGGGAGCTGTTTTTT	CSVEDGQTYTGELFF	.	TRBJ2-2	once	TRBV29-1
TGTGCCAGCGCAGGCTACTATGGCTACACCTTC	CASAGYYGYTF	.	TRBJ1-2	.	TRBV28
TGTGCCAGCTCACCGGCGGGACAGGGGGTCACCGGGGAGCTGTTTTTT	CASSPAGQGVTGELFF	TRBD1	TRBJ2-2	.	TRBV18
TGTGCCAGCAGTCCGGGGCGAGGACAGCGGGGGGAGACCCAGTACTTC	CASSPGRGQRGETQYF	TRBD2	TRBJ2-5	once	TRBV6-6
TGCGCCAGCAGCAAGACACCAACAGATACGCAGTATTTT	CASSKTPTDTQYF	.	TRBJ2-3	.	TRBV5-1
TGTGCCAGCCGGTTAAACACTGAAGCTTTCTTT	CASRLNTEAFF	.	TRBJ1-1	once	TRBV28
TGTGCCAGCAGTCTAGGATTCACAGATACGCAGTATTTT	CASSLGFTDTQYF	.	TRBJ2-3	.	TRBV28
TGTGCCAGCAGCCAAGACCCACGGGGCACTGAAGCTTTCTTT	CASSQDPRGTEAFF	.	TRBJ1-1	.	TRBV14
TGTGCCAGCAGCTCCGGACACCTAACCTACAATGAGCAGTTCTTC	CASSSGHLTYNEQFF	.	TRBJ2-1	.	TRBV5-6
TGTTCCAGCAGCCCCGCGGCAGTTCTAGCGAAAGATACGCAGTATTTT	CSSSPAAVLAKDTQYF	.	TRBJ2-3	.	TRBV7-9
TGTGCCAGCAGTGGATCGCTTCCGGGGACGAACACCGGGGAGCTGTTTTTT	CASSGSLPGTNTGELFF	.	TRBJ2-2	.	TRBV6-1
TGCGCCAGCAGTGATGGCGGCGAGCAGTACTTC	CASSDGGEQYF	.	TRBJ2-7	.	TRBV10-1
TGTGCCAGCAGCCCCGGGGGCGGTGTTAGCGGGGGGGATGAGCAGTTCTTC	CASSPGGGVSGGDEQFF	TRBD2	TRBJ2-1	.	TRBV11-3
TGTGCCTGGGACGGTGGTCGAGGTGAGCAGTTCTTC	CAWDGGRGEQFF	.	TRBJ2-1	.	TRBV30
TGTGCCAGCAGTTTGGGGGTGGGGGGGAGGAACACTGAAGCTTTCTTT	CASSLGVGGRNTEAFF	.	TRBJ1-1	.	TRBV27
TGTGCCAGCAGCCCCCTAGAGGCCGCCGGGGAGCTGTTTTTT	CASSPLEAAGELFF	.	TRBJ2-2	.	TRBV7-8
TGTGCCAGCAGTTTTGGCAGCTCCTACGAGCAGTACTTC	CASSFGSSYEQYF	.	TRBJ2-7	.	TRBV28
TGCAGCGTTGTTCCAGGGTCAGGCAATCAGCCCCAGCATTTT	CSVVPGSGNQPQHF	.	TRBJ1-5	.	TRBV29-1
TGTGCCAGCCAGAACTCCTACGAGCAGTACTTC	CASQNSYEQYF	.	TRBJ2-7	.	TRBV6-6
TGTGCCAGCAGCCAAGAAGGGGCTAGCGGGGGCACAGATACGCAGTATTTT	CASSQEGASGGTDTQYF	TRBD2	TRBJ2-3	few	TRBV4-2
TGTGCCAGCAGCTTAGTCGGTTACGAGCAGTACTTC	CASSLVGYEQYF	.	TRBJ2-7	.	TRBV7-9
TGTGCCAGCAGCTTATCCAGGGACACTGAAGCTTTCTTT	CASSLSRDTEAFF	.	TRBJ1-1	.	TRBV7-3
TGTGCCAGTAGTATTAGGACAGCCGAGGAGCAGTTCTTC	CASSIRTAEEQFF	.	TRBJ2-1	.	TRBV19
TGTGCCAGCTCACCAAAGCTGTCGAACACTGAAGCTTTCTTT	CASSPKLSNTEAFF	.	TRBJ1-1	.	TRBV18
TGCGCCAGCAGCTTGGATTTGACTAGCGGGACCTACGAGCAGTACTTC	CASSLDLTSGTYEQYF	TRBD2	TRBJ2-7	few	TRBV5-1
TGTGCCAGCAGCCAATTTGGTTGGACACAAAAAGGGACCTACGAGCAGTACTTC	CASSQFGWTQKGTYEQYF	.	TRBJ2-7	.	TRBV14
TGTGCCAGGGCCTTTCCGGGGGAGCAGTACTTC	CARAFPGEQYF	.	TRBJ2-7	.	TRBV5-3
TGTGCCAGCAGGATAACAGGGGCTGAAGCTTTCTTT	CASRITGAEAFF	TRBD1	TRBJ1-1	.	TRBV2
TGTGCCAGCAGTGAATTTTCAGGGGGGGAGACCCAGTACTTC	CASSEFSGGETQYF	.	TRBJ2-5	.	TRBV25-1
TGTGCCAGCAGTGGCAGGATCCATCAGCCCCAGCATTTT	CASSGRIHQPQHF	.	TRBJ1-5	.	TRBV2
TGTGCCAGCAGCACCGGGACAGCACAAAACATTCAGTACTTC	CASSTGTAQNIQYF	TRBD1	TRBJ2-4	.	TRBV5-4
TGTGCCAGCAGCGGAGGGACAGGGGTAATTGAAAAACTGTTTTTT	CASSGGTGVIEKLFF	TRBD1	TRBJ1-4	.	TRBV9
TGTGCCAGCTCGTCGGACAGGGCTTACGAGCAGTACTTC	CASSSDRAYEQYF	TRBD1	TRBJ2-7	.	TRBV18
TGTGCCAGCAGCAAGACAGGGGGGATAAAGAACACTGAAGCTTTCTTT	CASSKTGGIKNTEAFF	TRBD1	TRBJ1-1	.	TRBV5-6
TGTGCCAGTAGAATGGGGGGGAGCTCCTATAATTCACCCCTCCACTTT	CASRMGGSSYNSPLHF	.	TRBJ1-6	.	TRBV19
TGTGCCAGCAGCTCGACACGGGGGGCGTGGAACACTGAAGCTTTCTTT	CASSSTRGAWNTEAFF	.	TRBJ1-1	.	TRBV14
TGTGCCAGCAGCTTATCTTTTAGCAACACCGGGGAGCTGTTTTTT	CASSLSFSNTGELFF	.	TRBJ2-2	.	TRBV7-7
TGTGCCAGCAGCTCGGGACTAGCGGGGGGCCTCTCCTACAATGAGCAGTTCTTC	CASSSGLAGGLSYNEQFF	TRBD2	TRBJ2-1	.	TRBV5-4
TGCAGTGCTCGACAGGACCGGGGCTACACCTTC	CSARQDRGYTF	.	TRBJ1-2	.	TRBV20-1
TGTGCCAGCAGCTTACGGACAGGGCGGAGGGAGACCCAGTACTTC	CASSLRTGRRETQYF	TRBD1	TRBJ2-5	.	TRBV7-6
TGTGCCAGCCGACACCTACCCAATCAGCCCCAGCATTTT	CASRHLPNQPQHF	.	TRBJ1-5	.	TRBV27
TGCGCCAGCAGTACAGGAGTTAAGAGTGGAAACACCATATATTTT	CASSTGVKSGNTIYF	.	TRBJ1-3	.	TRBV5-1
TGCGCCAGCAGCTTAATGACTAGCGTGCACTACAATGAGCAGTTCTTC	CASSLMTSVHYNEQFF	TRBD2	TRBJ2-1	.	TRBV5-1
TGTGCCAGCAGCTTAGCCCCAGCGGGAAACACCGGGGAGCTGTTTTTT	CASSLAPAGNTGELFF	TRBD2	TRBJ2-2	.	TRBV7-2
TGTGCCAGCAGCCCTCCGCGGGGGGGTAGCGGTGGGACTTACTTC	CASSPPRGGSGGTYF	TRBD2	TRBJ2-5	.	TRBV5-4
TGTGCCAGCAGCTTAGCTTCCTTAGCGGGAGGGCACAATGAGCAGTTCTTC	CASSLASLAGGHNEQFF	TRBD2	TRBJ2-1	.	TRBV7-9
TGTGCCAGCAGTTTTAGCGGGGGGAGCTCCTACGAGCAGTACTTC	CASSFSGGSSYEQYF	TRBD2	TRBJ2-7	.	TRBV13
TGTGCCAGCAGTGGGGGACTAGTTGTGGAGCAGTACTTC	CASSGGLVVEQYF	TRBD2	TRBJ2-7	.	TRBV5-4
TGTGCCAGCAGCCTGTCTTCGGATGGCTACACCTTC	CASSLSSDGYTF	.	TRBJ1-2	.	TRBV9
TGTGCCAGCAGCGCCACTCGAAGCTCCTACAATGAGCAGTTCTTC	CASSATRSSYNEQFF	.	TRBJ2-1	.	TRBV5-4
TGCAGCGCCCGGGACAGGGCGGCCGAGCAGTACTTC	CSARDRAAEQYF	TRBD1	TRBJ2-7	.	TRBV29-1
TGCGCCAGCAGCTTGGGTACTAGCGGCCGCACAGATACGCAGTATTTT	CASSLGTSGRTDTQYF	TRBD2	TRBJ2-3	.	TRBV5-1
TGTGCCAGCGGAGATGCAGGGGAGCGTCAGCCCCAGCATTTT	CASGDAGERQPQHF	.	TRBJ1-5	.	TRBV27